This T cell receptor (beta chain) comes out of a study of technical replicates of blood from several donors. Germline V gene sequence: CDR1 LNHNV, CDR2 YYDKDF (reference sequence). This CDR3 contains 13 residues. Trimming shortened V by 5 bases and J by 1 base, and 6 bases separated the two germline ends. The repertoire was sequenced with immunoSEQ multiplex PCR; TCRdb's copy has only in-frame clones and lacks some. This table holds some 70,000 clones, around 89% found once. This clone was seen a single time. Sequencing input: PBMCs. V is TRBV15 and J is TRBJ1-5; D remains unclear. The source is a human donor in good health. Some clones in this sample may be carry-over from other donors' samples. The CDR3 loop is CATSGGSNQPQHF. The CDR3 coding sequence is TGTGCCACCAGCGGCGGGAGCAATCAGCCCCAGCATTTT.